The clone carrying this T cell receptor beta chain was counted between two and nine times. Its antigen is unidentified. CDR3 length: 15 residues. V gave up 0 bases and J gave up 8 bases, with 11 bases separating them. Germline CDR1 is MNHEY and CDR2 is SVGEGT. Unique molecular identifiers (one per individual cDNA molecule) were attached. In TCRdb, the 5' RACE reads were re-called with MiXCR into one record per CDR3 protein. The sample has about 80,000 distinct CDR3 sequences, 9.5% to 15% seen once. The record originates from a study of early T cells in non-severe SARS-CoV-2 infection. Study summary: From unsorted whole blood, bulk RNA was sequenced, and the chains remained unpaired. Study-wide points: Sequences matched to VDJdb favored anti-spike CD8 responses, while private and CD4 specificities were missed.

This chain connects TRBV6-2 or TRBV6-3 to TRBJ1-6; D is unclear. The receptor's source is an adult who was a healthcare worker with PCR-confirmed SARS-CoV-2 infection or an uninfected control (not recorded which). Sequenced sample: whole blood. The CDR3 spells CASSYSALMDSPLHF. CDR3 bases: TGTGCCAGCAGTTACTCAGCCCTTATGGATTCACCCCTCCACTTT.